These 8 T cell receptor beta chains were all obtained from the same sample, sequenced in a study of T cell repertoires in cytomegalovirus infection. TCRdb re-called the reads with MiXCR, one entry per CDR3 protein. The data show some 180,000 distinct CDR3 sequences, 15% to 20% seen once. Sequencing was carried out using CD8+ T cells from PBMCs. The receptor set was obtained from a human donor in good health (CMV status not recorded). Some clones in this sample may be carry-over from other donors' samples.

In DNA form, the CDR3 reads TGTGCCAGCAGTGATTACAGGGCCTCCTACAATGAGCAGTTCTTC. Amino acid sequence: CASSDYRASYNEQFF. This chain joins TRBV6-1 and TRBJ2-1, with D possibly matching TRBD1 (6 bases). CDR1 is MNHNS, CDR2 SASEGT, per germline. V was cut by 3 bases and J by 0 bases, with 9 bases left in between. CDR3 length: 15 residues.

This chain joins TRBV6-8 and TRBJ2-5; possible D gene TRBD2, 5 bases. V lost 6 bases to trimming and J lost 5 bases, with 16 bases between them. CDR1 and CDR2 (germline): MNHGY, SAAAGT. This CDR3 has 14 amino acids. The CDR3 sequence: CASRGLEGRETQYF. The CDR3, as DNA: TGTGCCAGCAGGGGCCTTGAGGGCCGGGAGACCCAGTACTTC.

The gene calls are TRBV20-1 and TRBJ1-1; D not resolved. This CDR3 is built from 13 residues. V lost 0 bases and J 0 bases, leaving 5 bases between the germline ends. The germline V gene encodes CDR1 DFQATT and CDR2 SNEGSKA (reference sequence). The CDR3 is CSAREALNTEAFF. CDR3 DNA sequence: TGCAGTGCTAGAGAGGCCCTGAACACTGAAGCTTTCTTT.

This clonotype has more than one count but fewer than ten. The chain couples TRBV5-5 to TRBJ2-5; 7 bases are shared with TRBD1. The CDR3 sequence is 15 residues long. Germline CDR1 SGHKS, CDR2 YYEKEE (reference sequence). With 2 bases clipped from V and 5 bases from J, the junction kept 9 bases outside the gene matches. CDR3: CASSLEDRLRETQYF. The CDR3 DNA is TGTGCCAGCAGCTTAGAGGACAGGCTAAGGGAGACCCAGTACTTC.

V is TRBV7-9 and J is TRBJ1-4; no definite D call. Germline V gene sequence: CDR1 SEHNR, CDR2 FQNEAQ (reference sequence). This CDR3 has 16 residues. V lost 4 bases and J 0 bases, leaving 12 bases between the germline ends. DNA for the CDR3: TGTGCCAGCAGCTCCTTCGGCGGTGCAACTAATGAAAAACTGTTTTTT. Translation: CASSSFGGATNEKLFF.

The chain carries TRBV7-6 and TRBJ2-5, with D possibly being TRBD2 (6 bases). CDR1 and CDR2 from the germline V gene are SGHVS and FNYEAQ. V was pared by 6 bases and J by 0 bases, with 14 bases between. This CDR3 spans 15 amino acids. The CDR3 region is CASRSLWGDQETQYF. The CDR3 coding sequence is TGTGCCAGCAGATCCCTTTGGGGGGACCAAGAGACCCAGTACTTC.

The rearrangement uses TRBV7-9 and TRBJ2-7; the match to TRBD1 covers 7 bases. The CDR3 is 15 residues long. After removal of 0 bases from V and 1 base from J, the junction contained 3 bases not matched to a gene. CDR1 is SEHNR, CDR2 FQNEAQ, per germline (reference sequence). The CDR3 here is CASSLAPTGSYEQYF. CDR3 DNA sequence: TGTGCCAGCAGCTTAGCCCCGACAGGGTCCTACGAGCAGTACTTC.

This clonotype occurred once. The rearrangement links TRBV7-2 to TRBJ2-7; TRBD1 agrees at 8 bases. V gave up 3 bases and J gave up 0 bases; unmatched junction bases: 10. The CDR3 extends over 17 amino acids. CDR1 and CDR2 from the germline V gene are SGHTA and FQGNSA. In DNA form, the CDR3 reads TGTGCCAGCAGCTTGGGGCAGGGGGCCCACTTCTCCTACGAGCAGTACTTC. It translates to CASSLGQGAHFSYEQYF.